Reported below is one T cell receptor (beta chain). Its antigen target is currently unknown. No base-level quality is on record; no much larger clone is a single base apart. For this chain, trimming is 3 bases at the V end and 2 bases at the J end, and the number of junction bases without a gene match is 5. From the cysteine up to the phenylalanine, the CDR3 has a length of 16 residues. The retained sequence is limited to the CDR3, 48 bases, with the frame set at the first base. For CDR1 and CDR2, the germline V gene (reference sequence) lists SGHNT and YYREEE. This entry comes from a study of cytomegalovirus exposure and HLA in healthy donors (dated by TCRdb to about 2017). With respect to the entire study: In an earlier analysis of approximately 500 of the donors, approximately 300 Gb of sequence data and just under 120 million unique TCR beta sequences from some 170 million T cells were reported. Of the 398 genotyped donors, approximately 80% fell in the genetic ancestry cluster associated with self-reported Caucasian donors. The number of donors typed differed by locus, with about 629-640 for A, B, C, DRB1 and DQB1, roughly 550 for DQA1, approximately 580 for DPA1, and around 450 for DPB1. Approximately 300 gigabases of sequencing data and 80 million or so unique TCR sequences were included in an early release covering about 700 HLA-typed donors. In a later analysis, previously published TCR beta repertoires from fewer than 750 donors were re-analyzed and high-resolution HLA genotyping was added so that TCR occurrence patterns could be studied. Across about 380 genotyped donors of the cohort, an average of approximately 220,000 unique TCR beta nucleotide sequences per donor were sequenced, and 15% to 20% of those sequences were non-productive. The study was designed to test whether signatures of past pathogen exposure could be identified by cataloging public T cell receptors. In an earlier analysis of 500 to 650 of the donors, high-throughput TCR beta sequencing was used to judge whether each TCR beta V gene segment behaved as functional or pseudogenic. A few DR-DQ haplotypes were treated as single units for association and clustering because of strong linkage in the cohort. To predict cytomegalovirus infection status, the study combined high-throughput TCR immunosequencing, statistical association of individual TCRs with disease status, and machine learning. Both class I and class II loci were covered by HLA typing, at four-digit resolution. Donor age, sex, ethnicity and CMV serostatus were compiled alongside the repertoire data. The study profiled the T cell repertoires of 500 to 800 subjects by immunosequencing and related them to cytomegalovirus serostatus. All discovery cohort repertoires had been generated on a single sequencing platform. Besides the first cohort of about 730 subjects, a separate validation cohort made up of around 120 different subjects was used. Genome-wide SNP genotypes for about 65% of the roughly 670 donors were used in a later genetic analysis, which treated that subset as a discovery cohort. The later analysis used no new phenotypic data to find candidate immune exposures, relying instead on TCR beta sequences and their occurrence across donors.

Libraries came from the immunoSEQ multiplex PCR assay. For the multiplex PCR, a mixture combining 60 forward primers for TCR Vbeta segments and 13 reverse primers for TCR Jbeta segments was used. The CDR3 region of rearranged TCR beta genes was amplified from genomic DNA with a multiplex PCR assay. The amplified TCR beta libraries were sequenced on the Illumina HiSeq System as 87-base-pair reads. As for the original processing: In a later analysis, some 80 million unique TCR beta chains were counted across the 690 or so repertoires, and roughly 11 million of these chains were shared by at least two donors. A nearest-neighbor algorithm error-corrected the raw reads and collapsed the reads into unique sequences, merging closely related sequences to remove PCR and sequencing errors. Alignment of CDR3 sequences to IMGT reference sequences was used to assign V, D and J gene segments. Each retained sequence needed at least a six-nucleotide match to both a V gene segment and a J gene segment. A rearrangement counted as productive if the CDR3 had no stop codons and remained in frame with V and J, and every other rearrangement counted as non-productive. Following IMGT convention, CDR3 was defined as the stretch from the second conserved V-encoded cysteine to the conserved J-encoded phenylalanine. The earlier analysis of about 610 of the donors excluded any sequence lacking an unambiguous match to a single V gene segment. An earlier analysis of just under 600 of the donors called V segments functional above 56.7% productive rearrangements and segregating when the between-donor standard deviation exceeded 5%. A statistical classification framework was developed to diagnose cytomegalovirus status using the catalog of TCR beta chain sequences. In a later analysis, TCR nucleotide sequences were compared against IMGT/GENE-DB human TR gene sequences so that V and J genes could be assigned. A later analysis assigned CDR3 sequences and most-parsimonious VDJ recombination scenarios with the TCRdist pipeline. A later analysis defined each TCR beta chain by its CDR3 amino acid sequence plus V-gene family, and excluded reads lacking a unique V-gene family. A later analysis removed 550 to 700 highly shared, low-generation-probability nucleotide sequences to deal with suspected cross-contamination and a sequencing artifact. A later analysis calculated a clonal expansion index for each public chain from normalized within-repertoire ranks of inferred template counts. Generation probabilities in a later analysis came from a VDJ recombination model fitted to out-of-frame rearrangements, and those results were checked against IGoR. A later analysis scored TCR-TCR, TCR-HLA and TCR-CMV co-occurrence with hypergeometric tests, applying a repertoire-size bias correction to TCR pairs. A later analysis estimated false discovery rates by permuting HLA or CMV assignments 20 times. In a later analysis, co-occurring TCRs were grouped with DBSCAN, and TCRdist sequence similarity was added when clustering was performed within HLA-allele-positive subsets. Co-occurrence clustering excluded repertoires with fewer than 30,000 or more than 120,000 public chains, plus five with anomalous nucleotide sharing. TCRdb took this table from immuneACCESS and kept in-frame rearrangements with V and J called. Such tables lack part of the clones; where checked against another copy, unresolved V genes explain under half of the gap, and the rest is unexplained. D and trimming were read from the DNA, whereas the V and J calls and clone size are those reported in that table. Present in this sample are approximately 110,000 clones, 73% of which were seen just once. Around 4.5% of the sample comes from the top ten.

In total, approximately 610 healthy bone marrow donors made up the cohort. At the time of sampling, every cohort member was nominally healthy, though immune exposures that went unrecorded were likely present. The donor was CMV seronegative and belonged to the group of 352 seronegative cohort members. Every donor gave a peripheral blood sample, and the peripheral blood mononuclear cells from that sample were used for TCR beta sequencing. Genomic DNA was extracted from the blood cell samples with the Qiagen DNeasy Blood Extraction Kit. Study-wide findings and limitations: Correlated functional status among segregating V segments might be attributable to linkage disequilibrium, but an unknown experimental factor could not be ruled out. Compared with the approximately 670-donor mean, donors in an Asian-associated ancestry cluster had fewer N-insertions in productive TCRs, according to a later genetic analysis. In this cohort, only TCR beta chains were sequenced, and detectable features were limited by the absence of alpha or paired-chain data. At a false discovery rate of 0.05, a later analysis linked fewer than 20,000 TCR beta sequences to specific HLA alleles. An earlier analysis of approximately 570 of the donors showed that most TCR beta V segments appeared in productive rearrangements either about 90% or about 30% of the time, which broadly matched IMGT annotations. In vitro tests confirmed that a few of the cytomegalovirus-associated TCR beta chains recognize cytomegalovirus antigens. Some IMGT-functional V segments, including TRBV6-2 and TRBV6-3, could not be told apart with the 87-base-pair reads, so those segments were excluded. Presence/absence analyses assumed roughly uniform sequencing depth across donors, an assumption that may not hold. The earlier analysis of approximately 560 of the donors excluded 15 to 20 rarely observed V segments, including chromosome 9 orphons, because counts were too low. The classifier was reported to diagnose cytomegalovirus status with high specificity and sensitivity in both the original and validation cohorts. In a later genetic analysis, a missense DCLRE1C variant was associated with V-gene and J-gene trimming of TCR beta chains, and the association was replicated in an independent cohort. The sequencing pipeline was judged likely to have produced a cluster of highly shared sequence variants as a technical artifact. A further reported finding was that TCR beta sequences accurately predicted the HLA-A and HLA-B alleles for most subjects in the first cohort. Immune exposure information for the cohort was limited to CMV serostatus. Several of the top co-occurrence clusters appeared to be linked to parvovirus B19, influenza, CMV and Epstein-Barr virus, according to a later analysis. According to the authors, the approach could potentially be generalized to other disease states and immunological phenotypes. A later analysis found that HLA-associated TCR beta chains were more clonally expanded and had lower generation probabilities than equally common non-associated chains. A later analysis found that TCR association rates varied across HLA loci, with DRB1 alleles showing the most associated TCRs and HLA-C alleles the fewest. While some public TCRs were present in many individuals, most TCR sequences turned up only very rarely across donors. Because HLA typing was missing for some donors at each locus, association tests included only the typed subset. According to a later analysis, most CMV-associated TCR beta chains appeared to be HLA-restricted, and the HLA associations seemed to be driven largely by CMV exposure. In the study, approximately 150 TCR beta chains were listed as associated with cytomegalovirus. When HLA alleles, especially DR and DQ, strongly co-occurred, TCR associations were difficult to assign to individual alleles.

The sequence joins TRBV5-4 to TRBJ2-2; the central 9 bases match TRBD2. Input material: PBMCs. This TCR was recovered from a woman aged 40 to 50 in good health and CMV-seronegative. The sequenced DNA is TGTGCCAGCAGCTCGAGCGGGGGGATAAACACCGGGGAGCTGTTTTTT. This sequence encodes CASSSSGGINTGELFF. Beyond the CDR3, the reference TRBV5-4 and TRBJ2-2 genes provide the residues; the full variable domain reads: ETGVTQSPTHLIKTRGQQVTLRCSSQSGHNTVSWYQQALGQGPQFIFQYYREEENGRGNFPPRFSGLQFPNYSSELNVNALELDDSALYLCASSSSGGINTGELFFGEGSRLTVL.